This T cell receptor beta chain was retrieved from a study of blood T cell repertoires in COVID-19. Assay: immunoSEQ multiplex PCR; the TCRdb copy retains only in-frame clones and omits some. The sample lists 250,000 to 300,000 clones; roughly nine tenths were seen once. V shed 5 bases and J shed 3 bases, with 16 bases lying between them. This CDR3 has 15 amino acids. Germline V gives CDR1 MNHEY, CDR2 SVGAGI. The Seattle patients joined while their infection was active and were tracked longitudinally afterward. This chain uses TRBV6-5 with TRBJ1-2; D possibly corresponds to TRBD1 (5 bases). Sequencing used peripheral blood. This TCR came from a woman in her 30s with COVID-19, enrolled during active disease. CDR3 sequence (DNA): TGTGCCAGCAGTCCAACCCGTGACAGATACTATGGCTACACCTTC. Protein product: CASSPTRDRYYGYTF.